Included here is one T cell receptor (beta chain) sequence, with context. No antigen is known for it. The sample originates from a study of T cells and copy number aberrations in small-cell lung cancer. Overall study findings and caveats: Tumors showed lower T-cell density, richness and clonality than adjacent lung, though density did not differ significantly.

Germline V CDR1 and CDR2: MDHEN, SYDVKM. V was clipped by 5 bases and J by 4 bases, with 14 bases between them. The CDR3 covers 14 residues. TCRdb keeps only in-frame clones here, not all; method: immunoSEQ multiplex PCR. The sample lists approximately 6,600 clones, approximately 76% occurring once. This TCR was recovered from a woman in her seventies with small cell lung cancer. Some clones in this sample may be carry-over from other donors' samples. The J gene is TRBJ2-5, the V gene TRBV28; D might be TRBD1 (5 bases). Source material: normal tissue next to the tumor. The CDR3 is CASSLQGALETQYF. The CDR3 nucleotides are TGTGCCAGCAGTCTCCAAGGGGCCCTAGAGACCCAGTACTTC.